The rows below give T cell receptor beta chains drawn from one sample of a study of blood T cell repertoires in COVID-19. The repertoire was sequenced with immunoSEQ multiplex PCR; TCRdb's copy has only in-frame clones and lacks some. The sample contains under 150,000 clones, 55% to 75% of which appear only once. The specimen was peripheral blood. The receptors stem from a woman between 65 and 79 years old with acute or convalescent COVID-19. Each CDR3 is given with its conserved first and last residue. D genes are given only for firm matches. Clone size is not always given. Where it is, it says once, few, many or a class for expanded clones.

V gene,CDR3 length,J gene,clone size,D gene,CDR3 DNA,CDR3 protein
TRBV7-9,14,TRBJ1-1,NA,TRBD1,TGTGCCAGCAGCTTCCGACAGGGGGTGACTGAAGCTTTCTTT,CASSFRQGVTEAFF
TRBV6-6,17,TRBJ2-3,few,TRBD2,TGTGCCAGCAGTCCCCGATTACCAGCGGGAAACACAGATACGCAGTATTTT,CASSPRLPAGNTDTQYF
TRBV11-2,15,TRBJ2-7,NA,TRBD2,TGTGCCAGCAGCTTAGGTCTAGCGGAACTCTACGAGCAGTACTTC,CASSLGLAELYEQYF
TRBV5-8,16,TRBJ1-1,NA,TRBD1,TGTGCCAGCAGCTCGGGGCAGATACAGGGGAGGACTGAAGCTTTCTTT,CASSSGQIQGRTEAFF
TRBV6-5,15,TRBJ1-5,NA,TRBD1,TGTGCCAGCAGTACGACAGGGATGCCCAATCAGCCCCAGCATTTT,CASSTTGMPNQPQHF
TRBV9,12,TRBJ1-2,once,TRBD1,TGTGCCAGCAGCAGTACAGGGGGTGGCTACACCTTC,CASSSTGGGYTF
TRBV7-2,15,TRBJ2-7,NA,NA,TGTGCCAGCAGCTTAGGGGTCGTGGGGCAGGGCGAGCAGTACTTC,CASSLGVVGQGEQYF
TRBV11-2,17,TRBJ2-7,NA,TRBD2,TGTGCCAGCAGCTTAGTGGCTAGCGGGGGGCTTTGGAACGAGCAGTACTTC,CASSLVASGGLWNEQYF
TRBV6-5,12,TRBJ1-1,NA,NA,TGTGCCAGCAGAAACGGGAACACTGAAGCTTTCTTT,CASRNGNTEAFF
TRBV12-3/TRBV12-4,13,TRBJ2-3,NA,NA,TGTGCCAGCAGGGCTAGCGGCACAGATACGCAGTATTTT,CASRASGTDTQYF
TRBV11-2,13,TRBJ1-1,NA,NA,TGTGCCAGCAGCTTAGTTCTGGGAGCTGAAGCTTTCTTT,CASSLVLGAEAFF
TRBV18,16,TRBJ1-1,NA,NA,TGTGCCAGCTCACCTACGTCGGCCACAGGGCCGACTGAAGCTTTCTTT,CASSPTSATGPTEAFF
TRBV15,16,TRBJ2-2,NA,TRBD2,TGTGCCACCAGCAGAACCGGGACTAGGAACCCCGGGGAGCTGTTTTTT,CATSRTGTRNPGELFF
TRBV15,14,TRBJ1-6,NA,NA,TGTGCCACCAGCAGAGGAGGGTCTGGCTCACCCCTCCACTTT,CATSRGGSGSPLHF
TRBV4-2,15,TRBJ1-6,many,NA,TGTGCCAGCAGCCAAGTACAGGGTATAGCATCACCCCTCCACTTT,CASSQVQGIASPLHF
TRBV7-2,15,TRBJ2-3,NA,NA,TGTGCCAGCAGCTTGGGCGGGACTAGCACAGATACGCAGTATTTT,CASSLGGTSTDTQYF